By frequency, the clone carrying this TCR beta chain is medium-sized. Its specificity is not known. CCR7+ PD-1+ TIGIT+ early memory CD8+ T cells with exhausted-like traits constituted the TPEX cells. The data were taken from a study of human CD8 memory T cell subsets. Preparation of the TCR beta libraries relied on UMI-labeled 5' RACE. TCRdb derives one entry per CDR3 protein from the 5' RACE reads, leaving out DNA. The sample has more than 9,000 distinct CDR3 sequences; the top ten hold around 20%. Study-level results: Chao1 estimates indicated that stem-like memory T cells may be more diverse than precursor exhausted T cells.

The CDR3 consists of 13 residues. Germline lookup yields CDR1 SQVTM and CDR2 ANQGSEA. This clonotype originated in a human donor in good health. The chain joins TRBV29-1 to TRBJ1-1; no DNA is available, so the TRBD1 call from TCRdb remains unchecked. The source material was CD8+ T cells from PBMCs. CDR3 sequence: CSDSRGLDTEAFF.